The rows below give T cell receptor beta chains drawn from one sample of a study of T cells in Graves' hyperthyroidism and ophthalmopathy. TCRdb called the multiplex PCR reads again in MiXCR, with one record for every CDR3 protein. The sample holds some 350,000 distinct CDR3 sequences, about 15% seen once. The sample consisted of blood. Source of these receptors: a woman aged 55-70 years with Graves' ophthalmopathy. CDR3s include the opening cysteine and the closing phenylalanine or tryptophan.

j_call	v_call	cdr3_aa
TRBJ1-1	TRBV20-1	CSARVPQGPNTEAFF
TRBJ2-7	TRBV6-2/TRBV6-3	CASSQGFTYEQYF
TRBJ2-3	TRBV28	CASSLTGLAGTDTQYF
TRBJ2-1	TRBV12-3/TRBV12-4	CASSRYAGGYNEQFF
TRBJ1-1	TRBV19	CASRHSQLYTEAFF
TRBJ2-1	TRBV9	CASSQRGGAVDEQFF
TRBJ1-4	TRBV2	CASLTGEGEKLFF
TRBJ2-7	TRBV29-1	CSVEGGVGEQYF
TRBJ2-4	TRBV28	CASSHGTGAQNIQYF
TRBJ2-2	TRBV5-1	CASSLWDRDTGELFF
TRBJ2-3	TRBV28	CASSLPSGGVDTQYF
TRBJ2-7	TRBV5-1	CASSLSGDRSSYEQYF
TRBJ2-3	TRBV15	CATSHTVDRVRDTQYF
TRBJ2-7	TRBV28	CASNQGTEQYF
TRBJ2-1	TRBV20-1	CSARDPSHEQFF
TRBJ2-2	TRBV6-2/TRBV6-3	CASTYAGTVGTGELFF
TRBJ2-5	TRBV3-1	CASSSRGQSEETQYF
TRBJ2-1	TRBV11-3	CASSLGGTSGSGEQFF
TRBJ2-7	TRBV19	CASSIDNRRGEQYF
TRBJ1-1	TRBV29-1	CSVRVMMNTEAFF
TRBJ2-6	TRBV20-1	CSARRGGSGANVLTF
TRBJ2-3	TRBV5-1	CASSLDGGPPDTQYF
TRBJ1-1	TRBV6-1	CAGTIGGGTEAFF
TRBJ1-1	TRBV19	CASSNDGVETEAFF
TRBJ2-5	TRBV20-1	CSARFGDQETQYF
TRBJ2-7	TRBV9	CASSPSSGSYEQYF
TRBJ2-7	TRBV7-2	CASSPVPTSGRYVEQYF
TRBJ1-1	TRBV5-8	CASSLGRGDTEAFF